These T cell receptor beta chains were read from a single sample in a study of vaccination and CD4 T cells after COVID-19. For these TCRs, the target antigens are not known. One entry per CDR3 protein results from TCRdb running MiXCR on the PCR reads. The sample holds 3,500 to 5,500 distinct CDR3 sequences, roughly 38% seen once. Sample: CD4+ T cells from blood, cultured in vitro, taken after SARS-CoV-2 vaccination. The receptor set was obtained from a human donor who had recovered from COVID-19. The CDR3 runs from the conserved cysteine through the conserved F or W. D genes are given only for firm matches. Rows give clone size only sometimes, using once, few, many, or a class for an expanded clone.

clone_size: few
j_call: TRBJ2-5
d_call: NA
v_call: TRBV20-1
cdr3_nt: TGCAGTGCTAGTCCAGGGGCAGAGACCCAGTACTTC
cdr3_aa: CSASPGAETQYF

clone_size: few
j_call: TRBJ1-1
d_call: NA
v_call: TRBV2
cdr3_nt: TGTGCCAGCTCTAGGAACACTGAAGCTTTCTTT
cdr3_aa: CASSRNTEAFF

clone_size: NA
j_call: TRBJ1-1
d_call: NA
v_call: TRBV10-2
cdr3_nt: TGCGCCAGCAGTGAGCGCAGAAACACTGAAGCTTTCTTT
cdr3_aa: CASSERRNTEAFF

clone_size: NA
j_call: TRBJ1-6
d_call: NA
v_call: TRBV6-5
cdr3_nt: TGTGCCAGCAGTTTGTGGGGGGCCGTAAATTCACCCCTCCACTTT
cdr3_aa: CASSLWGAVNSPLHF

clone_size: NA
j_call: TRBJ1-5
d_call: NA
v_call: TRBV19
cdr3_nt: TGTGCCAGTGGGGAAGTTCTTCAGCCCCAGCATTTT
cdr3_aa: CASGEVLQPQHF

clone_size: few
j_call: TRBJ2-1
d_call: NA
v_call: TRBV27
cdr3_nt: TGTGCCAGCAGTCGGGCGGGCACCTACAATGAGCAGTTCTTC
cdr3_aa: CASSRAGTYNEQFF

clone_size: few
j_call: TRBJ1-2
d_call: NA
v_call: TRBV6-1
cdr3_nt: TGTGCCAGCAGTGACCGTTCGGGGTTGTCTGGCTATGGCTACACCTTC
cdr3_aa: CASSDRSGLSGYGYTF

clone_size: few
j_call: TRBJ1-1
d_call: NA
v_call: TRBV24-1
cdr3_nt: TGTGCCACCAGTGATGGACAGAGCACTGAAGCTTTCTTT
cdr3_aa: CATSDGQSTEAFF

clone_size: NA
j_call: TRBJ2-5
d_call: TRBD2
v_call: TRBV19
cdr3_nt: TGTGCCAGTAGTAAGGGGGGACTAGGGGAGACCCAGTACTTC
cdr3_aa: CASSKGGLGETQYF

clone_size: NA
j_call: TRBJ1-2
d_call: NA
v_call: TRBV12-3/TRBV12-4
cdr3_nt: TGTGCCAGCAGTTTAGGGTTGGGTGGCTACACCTTC
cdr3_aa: CASSLGLGGYTF

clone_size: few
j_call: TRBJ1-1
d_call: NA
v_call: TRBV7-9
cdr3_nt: TGTGCCAGCAGCTTAGTGAACACTGAAGCTTTCTTT
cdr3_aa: CASSLVNTEAFF

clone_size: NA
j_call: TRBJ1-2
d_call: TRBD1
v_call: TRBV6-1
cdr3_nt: TGTGCCAGCAGGGCCTCGGACAGGATTTACTATGGCTACACCTTC
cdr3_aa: CASRASDRIYYGYTF

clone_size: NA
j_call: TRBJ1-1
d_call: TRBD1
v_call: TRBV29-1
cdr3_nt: TGCAGCGTGGGACAGGGCAGGAACACTGAAGCTTTCTTT
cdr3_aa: CSVGQGRNTEAFF

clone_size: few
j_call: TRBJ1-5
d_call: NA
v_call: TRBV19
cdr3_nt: TGTGCCAGTCGCGGACAGCTCGCTAGCAATCAGCCCCAGCATTTT
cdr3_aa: CASRGQLASNQPQHF

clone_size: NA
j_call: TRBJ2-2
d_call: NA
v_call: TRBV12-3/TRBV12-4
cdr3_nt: TGTGCCAGCAGTCCGCCTCTCTTGGCGACTTCCACCGGGGAGCTGTTTTTT
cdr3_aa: CASSPPLLATSTGELFF

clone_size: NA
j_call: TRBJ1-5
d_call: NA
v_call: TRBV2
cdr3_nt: TGTGCCAGCAGTGAAGCGGGCGGGCAGCCCCAGCATTTT
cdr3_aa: CASSEAGGQPQHF

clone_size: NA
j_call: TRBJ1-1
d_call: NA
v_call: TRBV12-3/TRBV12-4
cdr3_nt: TGTGCCAGCAGTTCCTCAGGAGGGCAGACTGAAGCTTTCTTT
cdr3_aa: CASSSSGGQTEAFF

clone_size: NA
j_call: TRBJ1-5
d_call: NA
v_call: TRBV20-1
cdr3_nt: TGCAGTGCTAGACTCCCTAGGGGCCTCAATCAGCCCCAGCATTTT
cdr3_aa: CSARLPRGLNQPQHF

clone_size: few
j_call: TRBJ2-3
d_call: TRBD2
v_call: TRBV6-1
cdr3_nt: TGTGCCAGCAGAGGGGCTAGCGGGGGCCGGGATACAGATACGCAGTATTTT
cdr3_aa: CASRGASGGRDTDTQYF

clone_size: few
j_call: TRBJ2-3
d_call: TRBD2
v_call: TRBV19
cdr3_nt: TGTGCCAGTTCTAGCGGCCGCACAGATACGCAGTATTTT
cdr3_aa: CASSSGRTDTQYF

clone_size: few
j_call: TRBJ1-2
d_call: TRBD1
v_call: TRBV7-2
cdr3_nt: TGTGCCAGCAGCTTAGAGGGGGCGGCCCTCTATGGCTACACCTTC
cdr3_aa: CASSLEGAALYGYTF

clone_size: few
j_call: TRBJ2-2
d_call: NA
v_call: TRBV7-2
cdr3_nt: TGTGCCAGCAGCTTAGGCGGGGCCAACACCGGGGAGCTGTTTTTT
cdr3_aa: CASSLGGANTGELFF

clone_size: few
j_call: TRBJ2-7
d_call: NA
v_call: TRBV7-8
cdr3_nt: TGTGCCAGCAGCTTAGGACGGCTACACCTATACGAGCAGTACTTC
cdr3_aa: CASSLGRLHLYEQYF

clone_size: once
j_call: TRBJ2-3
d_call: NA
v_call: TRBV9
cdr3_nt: TGTGCCAGCAGCGTAGGGTATAGCGCCTACACAGATACGCAGTATTTT
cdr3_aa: CASSVGYSAYTDTQYF

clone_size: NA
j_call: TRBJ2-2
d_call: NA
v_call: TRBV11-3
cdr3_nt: TGTGCCAGCACTAGGGTCACCGGGGAGCTGTTTTTT
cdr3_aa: CASTRVTGELFF

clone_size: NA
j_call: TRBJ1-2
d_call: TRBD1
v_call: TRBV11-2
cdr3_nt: TGTGCCAGCAGCGACTCAGGGGGCTATGGCTACACCTTC
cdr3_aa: CASSDSGGYGYTF

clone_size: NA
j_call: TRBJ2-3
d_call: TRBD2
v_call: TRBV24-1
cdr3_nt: TGTGCCACCAGTGACTCCGACGGGACTAGCGGGGGCACAGATACGCAGTATTTT
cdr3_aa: CATSDSDGTSGGTDTQYF

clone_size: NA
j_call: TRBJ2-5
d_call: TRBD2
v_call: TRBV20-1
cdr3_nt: TGCAGTGCTTCTATAATAGCGGGGGGCAAAGAGACCCAGTACTTC
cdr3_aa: CSASIIAGGKETQYF

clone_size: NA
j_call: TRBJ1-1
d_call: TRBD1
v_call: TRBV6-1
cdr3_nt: TGTGCCAGCAGAACCGAGGGACAGGGAGGAAGGACTGAAGCTTTCTTT
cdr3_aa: CASRTEGQGGRTEAFF

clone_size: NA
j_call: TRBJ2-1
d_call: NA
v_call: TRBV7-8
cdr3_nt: TGTGCCAGCAGCTTAGACCAACTAGCATTCTCCTACAATGAGCAGTTCTTC
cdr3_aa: CASSLDQLAFSYNEQFF

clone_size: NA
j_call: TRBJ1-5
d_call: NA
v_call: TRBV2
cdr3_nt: TGTGCCAGCAGTGATGGGGGTGCGAGCAATCAGCCCCAGCATTTT
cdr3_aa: CASSDGGASNQPQHF

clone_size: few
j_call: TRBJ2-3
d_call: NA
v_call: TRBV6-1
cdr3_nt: TGTGCCAGCAGTCGAGGACACACAGATACGCAGTATTTT
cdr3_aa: CASSRGHTDTQYF

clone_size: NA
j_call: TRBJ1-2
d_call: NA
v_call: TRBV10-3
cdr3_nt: TGTGCCATCAGTGAGTCGTCGAGGGAAGGAGGCTACACCTTC
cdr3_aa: CAISESSREGGYTF

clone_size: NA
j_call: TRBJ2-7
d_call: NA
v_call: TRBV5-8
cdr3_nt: TGTGCCAGCAGCTTGGCCACCGTGAGGACATCCAACGAGCAGTACTTC
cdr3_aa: CASSLATVRTSNEQYF

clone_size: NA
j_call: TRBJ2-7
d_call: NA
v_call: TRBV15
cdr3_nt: TGTGCCACCAGCAGAGATAGGGGGGCCTACGAGCAGTACTTC
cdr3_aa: CATSRDRGAYEQYF

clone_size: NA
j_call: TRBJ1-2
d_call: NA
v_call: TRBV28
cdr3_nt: TGTGCCAGCCTTAATGGCGGGGGCAATGGCTATGGCTACACCTTC
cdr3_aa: CASLNGGGNGYGYTF

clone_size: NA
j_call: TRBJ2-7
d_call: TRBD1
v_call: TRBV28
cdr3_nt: TGTGCCAGCAGGGGGGGGGACAGGGGTCCCTACGAGCAGTACTTC
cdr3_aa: CASRGGDRGPYEQYF

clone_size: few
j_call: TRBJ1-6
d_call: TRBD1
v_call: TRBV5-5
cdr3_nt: TGTGCCAGCAGCCGCAGGACAGGAACAAATTCACCCCTCCACTTT
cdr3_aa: CASSRRTGTNSPLHF

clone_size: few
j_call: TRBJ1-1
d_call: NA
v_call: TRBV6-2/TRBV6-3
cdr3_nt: TGTGCCAGCATCGGGGCGCCACCGAGGGATACTGAAGCTTTCTTT
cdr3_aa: CASIGAPPRDTEAFF

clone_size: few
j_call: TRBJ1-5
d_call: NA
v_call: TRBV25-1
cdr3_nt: TGTGCCAGCAGTGATGGACCGGATAGCAATCAGCCCCAGCATTTT
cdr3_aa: CASSDGPDSNQPQHF